The rows below give T cell receptor beta chains drawn from one sample of a study of Ad26.COV2.S vaccination and SARS-CoV-2 variants. Measured with immunoSEQ multiplex PCR; TCRdb has only the in-frame clones, and not every one. Of about 350,000 clones detected, around nine tenths appear once; the ten largest clones hold around 4.5%. This sample comprised peripheral blood, obtained in a trial of Ad26.COV2.S vaccine versus placebo. Source of these receptors: a person between 18 and 59 years old who received the Ad26.COV2.S COVID-19 vaccine or a placebo. Each CDR3 is given with its conserved first and last residue. D genes are given only for firm matches. The size field is filled for only some rows; it gives once, few, many or a size class.

cdr3_aa cdr3_nt clone_size j_call d_call v_call
CASSKGQYNEQFF TGTGCCAGTAGTAAGGGACAGTACAATGAGCAGTTCTTC - TRBJ2-1 TRBD1 TRBV19
CASRRTGTGELFF TGTGCCAGCAGACGGACGGGGACCGGGGAGCTGTTTTTT - TRBJ2-2 - TRBV28
CASSPRQSSTDTQYF TGTGCCAGCAGTCCCAGACAGTCTAGCACAGATACGCAGTATTTT - TRBJ2-3 - TRBV27
CAISESVDVPGRKNGYTF TGTGCCATCAGTGAGTCGGTTGATGTTCCGGGCCGGAAAAATGGCTACACCTTC - TRBJ1-2 - TRBV10-3
CASSGGGTGSTEAFF TGTGCCAGCAGCGGGGGGGGTACAGGATCCACTGAAGCTTTCTTT - TRBJ1-1 - TRBV28
CASSFQGRNTEAFF TGTGCCAGCAGTTTCCAGGGGAGAAACACTGAAGCTTTCTTT - TRBJ1-1 - TRBV2
CASGLGQFGASPLHF TGTGCTAGTGGTTTGGGACAATTCGGAGCTTCACCCCTCCACTTT - TRBJ1-6 - TRBV12-5
CASGYYNEQFF TGTGCCAGCGGGTACTACAATGAGCAGTTCTTC - TRBJ2-1 - TRBV2
CSVGPLPGGPYEQFF TGCAGCGTTGGTCCCCTACCGGGGGGGCCGTATGAGCAGTTCTTC - TRBJ2-1 TRBD2 TRBV29-1
CASSEAVRGAGLFF TGTGCCAGCAGTGAAGCGGTTAGAGGAGCGGGTCTGTTTTTT - TRBJ1-4 - TRBV6-1
CASSMTSGALETQYF TGTGCCAGCAGTATGACTAGCGGGGCACTAGAGACCCAGTACTTC few TRBJ2-5 TRBD2 TRBV6-5
CAITEWGPLGYGYTF TGTGCCATCACCGAATGGGGACCACTTGGCTATGGCTACACCTTC - TRBJ1-2 - TRBV10-3
CASSRQIATNEKLFF TGTGCCAGCAGCCGACAGATTGCAACTAATGAAAAACTGTTTTTT few TRBJ1-4 - TRBV7-9
CASTRPQGANVLTF TGTGCCAGTACCCGACCCCAGGGGGCCAACGTCCTGACTTTC once TRBJ2-6 - TRBV19
CAISDSRDSSYEQYF TGTGCCATCAGTGATTCCCGGGACAGTTCCTACGAGCAGTACTTC - TRBJ2-7 TRBD1 TRBV10-3
CAWSGGQVPNQPQHF TGTGCCTGGAGTGGGGGACAGGTGCCGAATCAGCCCCAGCATTTT - TRBJ1-5 TRBD1 TRBV30
CASSLRSTGETEAFF TGTGCCAGCAGCTTGAGGTCTACAGGGGAAACTGAAGCTTTCTTT once TRBJ1-1 TRBD1 TRBV5-5
CASSLEVSGYEQFF TGTGCCAGCAGCTTAGAAGTGTCAGGCTATGAGCAGTTCTTC - TRBJ2-1 - TRBV7-8
CASSLEYQETQYF TGTGCCAGCAGCCTGGAGTACCAAGAGACCCAGTACTTC - TRBJ2-5 - TRBV11-2
CASSADEQGSEQYF TGCGCCAGCAGCGCGGATGAACAGGGCTCCGAGCAGTACTTC - TRBJ2-7 - TRBV5-1
CASSAGREIYNEQFF TGTGCCAGCAGCGCGGGCAGGGAAATCTACAATGAGCAGTTCTTC - TRBJ2-1 - TRBV5-4
CASSQLDSPNYGYTF TGCGCCAGCAGCCAACTAGACAGTCCTAACTATGGCTACACCTTC - TRBJ1-2 - TRBV4-3
CASAAGTGGATGELFF TGTGCCAGTGCCGCCGGGACAGGGGGAGCCACCGGGGAGCTGTTTTTT - TRBJ2-2 TRBD1 TRBV19
CASSQEQESMGDTF TGTGCCAGCAGCCAAGAACAGGAATCTATGGGAGACACCTTC few TRBJ1-2 - TRBV4-2
CASSLIVDEQYF TGTGCCAGCAGTTTAATTGTCGACGAGCAGTACTTC once TRBJ2-7 - TRBV27
CASSTGTITEKLFF TGTGCCAGTAGTACCGGGACAATAACTGAAAAACTGTTTTTT - TRBJ1-4 - TRBV19
CASSVGATYGYTF TGTGCCAGCAGCGTAGGGGCTACTTATGGCTACACCTTC - TRBJ1-2 - TRBV9
CASGSRRGLAYNEQFF TGTGCCAGCGGCTCCCGCCGGGGACTAGCCTACAATGAGCAGTTCTTC - TRBJ2-1 TRBD2 TRBV7-2
CASRPTGTGNYEQYF TGTGCCAGCAGACCTACCGGGACTGGGAACTACGAGCAGTACTTC - TRBJ2-7 - TRBV2
CAWRGRTIGTGELFF TGTGCCTGGAGGGGCCGAACCATTGGGACCGGGGAGCTGTTTTTT - TRBJ2-2 - TRBV30
CASSIGRREAFF TGTGCCAGCAGCATTGGGCGGCGTGAAGCTTTCTTT - TRBJ1-1 - TRBV5-8
CASSIAGTGRPEQFF TGTGCCAGTAGTATAGCCGGGACAGGGCGCCCTGAGCAGTTCTTC - TRBJ2-1 TRBD1 TRBV19
CAISEGGLAGQYEQYF TGTGCCATCAGTGAGGGAGGACTAGCAGGACAATACGAGCAGTACTTC - TRBJ2-7 TRBD2 TRBV10-3
CASSLDREIGGYTF TGTGCCAGCAGCTTGGACAGGGAAATAGGGGGCTACACCTTC - TRBJ1-2 - TRBV5-5
CASSQEISSNEQFF TGTGCCAGCAGCCAAGAAATTAGTAGCAATGAGCAGTTCTTC - TRBJ2-1 - TRBV3-1/TRBV3-2
CASSLGGRNQPQHF TGTGCCAGCAGTTTGGGGGGACGCAATCAGCCCCAGCATTTT - TRBJ1-5 - TRBV28
CATHPRGGSPLHF TGTGCCACGCACCCGAGGGGTGGTTCACCCCTCCACTTT few TRBJ1-6 - TRBV6-5
CASSLGAGNTEAFF TGTGCCAGCAGCCTAGGGGCAGGGAATACTGAAGCTTTCTTT - TRBJ1-1 - TRBV7-8
CASSFPAGPLHF TGTGCCAGCAGTTTCCCAGCGGGACCCCTCCACTTT - TRBJ1-6 - TRBV27
CASSVVPGTNTGELFF TGTGCCAGCAGCGTAGTCCCGGGAACGAACACCGGGGAGCTGTTTTTT - TRBJ2-2 - TRBV9
CASSYPRLAGEGEQYF TGTGCCAGCAGTTACCCCCGACTAGCGGGGGAGGGCGAGCAGTACTTC few TRBJ2-7 TRBD2 TRBV6-2/TRBV6-3
CAWSVGLAGNEQFF TGTGCCTGGAGTGTCGGACTAGCTGGAAATGAGCAGTTCTTC once TRBJ2-1 TRBD2 TRBV30
CASSTPTSGGPSSYNEQFF TGCGCCAGCAGTACCCCGACTAGCGGGGGCCCAAGCTCCTACAATGAGCAGTTCTTC - TRBJ2-1 TRBD2 TRBV10-2
CASRAQRAANTGELFF TGTGCCAGCAGGGCCCAGCGGGCCGCGAACACCGGGGAGCTGTTTTTT once TRBJ2-2 - TRBV2
CASSESRNEQFF TGCGCCAGCAGTGAGTCGCGCAATGAGCAGTTCTTC - TRBJ2-1 - TRBV10-1
CASSLTGHSNTGELFF TGCGCCAGCAGCCTTACAGGGCACTCGAACACCGGGGAGCTGTTTTTT once TRBJ2-2 - TRBV5-1
CASSIGSVSDTQYF TGTGCCAGTAGTATTGGATCGGTTTCAGATACGCAGTATTTT - TRBJ2-3 - TRBV19
CASSLVCGTEFVNQPQHF TGTGCCAGCAGCTTAGTGTGTGGGACAGAGTTTGTCAATCAGCCCCAGCATTTT - TRBJ1-5 TRBD1 TRBV11-3
CASSTLAGGSTGELFF TGTGCCAGCAGTACGTTAGCGGGAGGGAGCACCGGGGAGCTGTTTTTT - TRBJ2-2 TRBD2 TRBV2